This T cell receptor beta chain originates from a study of control samples from healthy donors and cancer patients. Germline V lookup: CDR1 SEHNR, CDR2 FQNEAQ (reference sequence). There are 14 residues in the CDR3. Trimming shortened V by 3 bases and J by 0 bases, and 8 bases separated the two germline ends. Method: immunoSEQ multiplex PCR; TCRdb's copy keeps in-frame clones and lacks some. The table lists roughly 40,000 clones, 75% to 90% of them singletons. The chain employs TRBV7-9 and TRBJ1-1; D is perhaps TRBD1 (5 bases). The sample taken for sequencing was blood. The clonotype was recovered from a man between 60 and 75 years old in good health. Here the CDR3 reads CASSFRQLNTEAFF. The CDR3 DNA reads TGTGCCAGCAGCTTCAGACAGCTGAACACTGAAGCTTTCTTT.